Listed below are T cell receptor beta chains from one sample, sequenced in a study of beta chain features in type 1 diabetes. The protocol was immunoSEQ multiplex PCR, while the TCRdb copy is restricted to in-frame clones and leaves out a portion. The data show fewer than 200,000 clones, with around 8.5% seen just once and approximately 0.69% held by the top ten. The sequencing input was central memory CD4+ T cells from blood. Every receptor here comes from a man between 18 and 29 years old in good health. Each CDR3 is given with its conserved first and last residue. D genes are given only for firm matches. Clone sizes are given selectively: once, few, many, or a class where the clone is expanded.

J: TRBJ2-7
size: NA
D: TRBD2
V: TRBV25-1
DNA: TGTGCCAGCAGTGACCAGACTAGCGGGAGGACCTACGAGCAGTACTTC
CDR3: CASSDQTSGRTYEQYF

J: TRBJ1-1
size: few
D: NA
V: TRBV7-3
DNA: TGTGCCAGCAGCTCAAATGCCCCCGGGCCGGGACAAATGAACACTGAAGCTTTCTTT
CDR3: CASSSNAPGPGQMNTEAFF

J: TRBJ1-2
size: few
D: NA
V: TRBV19
DNA: TGTGCCGGACGCCGGGGCTATGGCTACACCTTC
CDR3: CAGRRGYGYTF

J: TRBJ2-5
size: NA
D: TRBD2
V: TRBV5-1
DNA: TGCGCCAGCAGCACATCTCAGCGGGACGGAGACCAAGAGACCCAGTACTTC
CDR3: CASSTSQRDGDQETQYF

J: TRBJ1-2
size: many
D: NA
V: TRBV4-3
DNA: TGCGCCAGCAGCCAAGAATTTGGCCCTGGCTATGGCTACACCTTC
CDR3: CASSQEFGPGYGYTF

J: TRBJ1-4
size: NA
D: TRBD1
V: TRBV19
DNA: TGTGCCAGTACCACGACCGGGACAGCATCTGAAAAACTGTTTTTT
CDR3: CASTTTGTASEKLFF

J: TRBJ1-3
size: NA
D: TRBD1
V: TRBV7-8
DNA: TGTGCCAGCAGCATTGACAGGGGGGAAAACACCATATATTTT
CDR3: CASSIDRGENTIYF

J: TRBJ1-5
size: NA
D: TRBD1
V: TRBV7-9
DNA: TGTGCCAGCAGCTCCGGGACAGGGGGCGTTCAGCCCCAGCATTTT
CDR3: CASSSGTGGVQPQHF

J: TRBJ2-2
size: few
D: NA
V: TRBV6-1
DNA: TGTGCCATCGCAGATACGAACACCGGGGAGCTGTTTTTT
CDR3: CAIADTNTGELFF

J: TRBJ1-4
size: few
D: TRBD1
V: TRBV5-1
DNA: TGCGCCAGCAGCTACGACAGGGCTAATGAAAAACTGTTTTTT
CDR3: CASSYDRANEKLFF

J: TRBJ1-1
size: NA
D: NA
V: TRBV14
DNA: TGTGCCAGCAGCCAACATACAGGGTTAAGGGACACTGAAGCTTTCTTT
CDR3: CASSQHTGLRDTEAFF

J: TRBJ1-2
size: few
D: NA
V: TRBV27
DNA: TGTGCCAGCAGCTACAGGCGGGGTAACTATGGCTACACCTTC
CDR3: CASSYRRGNYGYTF

J: TRBJ1-1
size: NA
D: NA
V: TRBV19
DNA: TGTGCCACCACAGGGTTTAACACTGAAGCTTTCTTT
CDR3: CATTGFNTEAFF

J: TRBJ2-1
size: NA
D: TRBD1
V: TRBV6-6
DNA: TGTGCCAGCTCGACCGGGACAGGAGACAATGAGCAGTTCTTC
CDR3: CASSTGTGDNEQFF

J: TRBJ2-7
size: many
D: TRBD2
V: TRBV4-3
DNA: TGCGCCAGCAGCCGGCAAGCAGGGACTAGCGGTAACTCCTACGAGCAGTACTTC
CDR3: CASSRQAGTSGNSYEQYF

J: TRBJ2-5
size: few
D: NA
V: TRBV18
DNA: TGTGCCAGCTCACCTGGACAGACCGAGACCCAGTACTTC
CDR3: CASSPGQTETQYF

J: TRBJ2-3
size: many
D: NA
V: TRBV10-3
DNA: TGTGCCATCAGCGGTTCAGATACGCAGTATTTT
CDR3: CAISGSDTQYF

J: TRBJ2-7
size: many
D: NA
V: TRBV19
DNA: TGTGCCAGTAGTACGACAGGATCCTACGAGCAGTACTTC
CDR3: CASSTTGSYEQYF

J: TRBJ1-6
size: NA
D: TRBD1
V: TRBV5-4
DNA: TGTGCCAGCAGCTTGGGACAGGGAGATTCACCCCTCCACTTT
CDR3: CASSLGQGDSPLHF

J: TRBJ1-2
size: few
D: NA
V: TRBV28
DNA: TGTGCCAGCAGTTTGAGTCTCTATGGCTACACCTTC
CDR3: CASSLSLYGYTF

J: TRBJ2-2
size: once
D: NA
V: TRBV7-8
DNA: TGTGCCAGCAGCTTAACACAGGGGAACACCGGGGAGCTGTTTTTT
CDR3: CASSLTQGNTGELFF